The next 15 T cell receptor beta chains were all read from a single sample in a study of shared clonotypes between healthy human individuals. Generated by immunoSEQ multiplex PCR, the TCRdb table keeps only in-frame clones and is missing some. The table records millions of clones, around nine tenths of them present only once. Sequencing was carried out using naive CD4+ T cells sorted from blood. As to subset: CD45RA+ positively selected. Every receptor here comes from a man aged 18 to 30 in good health.

In this sample, this clone turned up once. This chain joins TRBV5-1 and TRBJ2-7, with 13 bases aligning to TRBD2. This CDR3 is 21 amino acids long. After removal of 4 bases from V and 0 bases from J, the junction contained 19 bases not matched to a gene. Germline CDR1 and CDR2: SGHRS and YFSETQ. CDR3 coding DNA: TGCGCCAGCAGCGGGACAGCTCCGGGACTAGCGGGATTCGTCCCCTCCTACGAGCAGTACTTC. It specifies CASSGTAPGLAGFVPSYEQYF.

In its sample, this clone was seen once. The gene calls are TRBV6-5 and TRBJ2-7; possibly TRBD1 for D (6 bases). The germline gives CDR1 MNHEY, CDR2 SVGAGI. This CDR3 has 15 amino acids. Deletions cut 6 bases from V and 2 bases from J, with 17 bases between. The CDR3 bases are TGTGCCAGCAGCCCGATAAACAGGGAGCCCTACGAGCAGTACTTC. Encoded protein: CASSPINREPYEQYF.

The chain employs TRBV27 and TRBJ1-4; D is uncertain. Trimming shortened V by 3 bases and J by 7 bases, and 9 bases separated the two germline ends. Germline V CDR1 and CDR2: MNHEY, SMNVEV (reference sequence). This CDR3 is built from 13 residues. The CDR3 DNA is TGTGCCAGCAGTTTCAGGTGGGCTGAAAAACTGTTTTTT. Encoded protein: CASSFRWAEKLFF.

In the case of this clone: Other DNA sequences within the sample encode an identical CDR3. The chain combines TRBV11-3 with TRBJ2-3; D may be TRBD1 (6 bases). In germline, CDR1 is SGHNT, CDR2 YENEEA. CDR3 size: 15 residues. Trimming took off 1 base at V and 2 bases at J, with 10 bases between the two ends. The CDR3 reads CASSLGTAPTDTQYF. For the CDR3, the DNA is TGTGCCAGCAGCTTAGGGACAGCCCCCACAGATACGCAGTATTTT.

The V gene is TRBV5-1, the J gene TRBJ2-2; 7 positions agree with TRBD2. Germline values: CDR1 SGHRS, CDR2 YFSETQ. Unmatched junction bases numbered 7, after V lost 0 bases and J lost 5 bases. The CDR3 runs to 16 residues. The CDR3 region is CASSLAQRGQTGELFF. CDR3 nucleotides: TGCGCCAGCAGCTTGGCCCAGCGGGGCCAAACCGGGGAGCTGTTTTTT.

The chain is built from TRBV7-9 and TRBJ2-7; 7 bases agree with TRBD1. CDR1 is SEHNR, CDR2 FQNEAQ, per germline (reference sequence). The CDR3 runs to 15 residues. V gave up 4 bases and J gave up 2 bases; unmatched junction bases: 8. The CDR3 DNA reads as TGTGCCAGCAGCTCGACAGGGAAGGCGGCCTACGAGCAGTACTTC. Translated: CASSSTGKAAYEQYF.

V is TRBV29-1 and J is TRBJ2-4; D remains unclear. The CDR3 has 11 amino acids. V shed 1 base and J shed 2 bases, with 0 bases lying between them. Germline assignment: CDR1 SQVTM and CDR2 ANQGSEA. In DNA form, the CDR3 reads TGCAGCGTTGAAGCCAAAAACATTCAGTACTTC. Translating it yields CSVEAKNIQYF.

The genes are TRBV11-3 and TRBJ1-3; D uncertain. The V gene lost 0 bases and the J gene lost 4 bases, with 4 bases spanning the gap. CDR3 length: 13 residues. Germline loops: CDR1 SGHNT, CDR2 YENEEA. The CDR3 here is CASSLDLGNTIYF. The DNA for the CDR3 is TGTGCCAGCAGCTTAGATCTCGGAAACACCATATATTTT.

Comments on this clone: This same CDR3 is encoded by further DNA sequences in the sample. CDR3 in amino acids: CASSLAGAGEKLFF. CDR3 nucleotide sequence: TGCGCCAGCAGCTTGGCTGGGGCGGGGGAAAAACTGTTTTTT. The J gene is TRBJ1-4, the V gene TRBV5-1, with D perhaps matching TRBD1 (5 bases). This CDR3 is built from 14 residues. V lost 0 bases to trimming and J lost 8 bases, with 11 bases between them. The germline gives CDR1 SGHRS, CDR2 YFSETQ. The full variable domain, its missing parts supplied by reference TRBV5-1 and TRBJ1-4, is KAGVTQTPRYLIKTRGQQVTLSCSPISGHRSVSWYQQTPGQGLQFLFEYFSETQRNKGNFPGRFSGRQFSNSRSEMNVSTLELGDSALYLCASSLAGAGEKLFFGSGTQLSVL.

V is TRBV18 and J is TRBJ1-4; D unclear. This CDR3 region has 14 residues. Germline CDR1 and CDR2: KGHSH and LQKENI. Trimming left V 3 bases short and J 7 bases short, with 12 bases between. The CDR3 here is CASSPAPVGEKLFF. Written as DNA, the CDR3 is TGTGCCAGCTCACCGGCCCCCGTCGGTGAAAAACTGTTTTTT.

This chain's CDR3 is CASRQNGATTNEKLFF. CDR3 DNA: TGCGCCAGCAGACAAAATGGGGCAACAACTAATGAAAAACTGTTTTTT. The V gene is TRBV5-1, the J gene TRBJ1-4, with D tentatively TRBD1 (5 bases). The CDR3 has 16 residues. V lost 5 bases and J lost 0, with 14 bases in between. Germline lookup yields CDR1 SGHRS and CDR2 YFSETQ.

For this clone: This same CDR3 is encoded by further DNA sequences in the sample. The rearrangement uses TRBV2 and TRBJ2-1; maybe TRBD1 (5 bases). CDR3 size: 14 residues. Germline CDR1 and CDR2: SNHLY and FYNNEI. V was shortened by 6 bases and J by 0 bases, with 9 bases between the two germline ends. CDR3 bases: TGTGCCAGCAGGCAGGGAAGCTCCTACAATGAGCAGTTCTTC. Its translation is CASRQGSSYNEQFF.

The chain couples TRBV18 to TRBJ2-1, with 8 bases aligning to TRBD2. The J segment lost 8 bases and the V segment lost 3 bases, leaving 18 bases of the junction unmatched. The CDR3 length is 18 residues. Germline CDR1 KGHSH, CDR2 LQKENI. This chain's CDR3 is CASSPGSNGRAPEDEQFF. The CDR3, as DNA: TGTGCCAGCTCACCCGGTAGTAACGGGAGGGCCCCCGAGGATGAGCAGTTCTTC.

This clone was detected once. CDR3 in DNA: TGCAGCGTTTTCTCCTACAGGGGGTCCTACGAGCAGTACTTC. Amino acid sequence: CSVFSYRGSYEQYF. The V call is TRBV29-1, the J call TRBJ2-7; 8 bases agree with TRBD1. Germline assignment: CDR1 SQVTM and CDR2 ANQGSEA. This CDR3 comprises 14 residues. J gave up 1 base and V 5 bases, and 7 bases lay outside the gene matches.

The chain is built from TRBV5-1 and TRBJ2-1, with 10 bases aligning to TRBD2. Germline CDR1 reads SGHRS; CDR2 reads YFSETQ. The CDR3 has 17 residues. V was clipped by 0 bases and J by 3 bases; unmatched bases: 6. CDR3 protein: CASSLVGASGGYNEQFF. DNA of the CDR3: TGCGCCAGCAGCTTGGTCGGGGCTAGCGGGGGCTACAATGAGCAGTTCTTC.